This T cell receptor beta chain was obtained from a study of T cells after yellow fever vaccination. The CDR3 covers 15 residues. Germline V gives CDR1 KGHDR, CDR2 SFDVKD. The germline V and J ends were trimmed by 3 bases and 7 bases, with 14 bases remaining between them. TCRdb itself ran the 5' RACE reads through MiXCR, one entry per CDR3 protein. The table has 200,000 to 250,000 distinct CDR3 sequences, approximately 3.2% seen once; the top ten hold approximately 3.5%. This clonotype occurred a few times. The receptor was isolated from a man younger than 35 who received the YFV17D yellow fever vaccine. Material: CD4+ T cells sorted from PBMCs, obtained 10 days after the yellow fever booster vaccination. The chain links TRBV24-1 to TRBJ2-2, with D possibly TRBD1 on 6 matching bases. The CDR3 region is CATSDPSTGGGELFF. For the CDR3, the DNA is TGTGCCACCAGTGATCCCTCGACAGGCGGCGGGGAGCTGTTTTTT.